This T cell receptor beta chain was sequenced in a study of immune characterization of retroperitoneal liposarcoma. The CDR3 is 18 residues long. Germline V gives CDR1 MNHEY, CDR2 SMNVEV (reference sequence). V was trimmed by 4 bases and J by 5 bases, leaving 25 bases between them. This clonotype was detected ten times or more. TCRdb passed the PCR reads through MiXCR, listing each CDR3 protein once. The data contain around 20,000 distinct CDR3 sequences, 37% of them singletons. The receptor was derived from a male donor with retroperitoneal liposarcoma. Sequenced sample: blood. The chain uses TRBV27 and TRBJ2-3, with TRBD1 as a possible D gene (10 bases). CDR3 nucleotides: TGTGCCAGCAGTTCCCCCGCGGGGGGGACAGGGGTGGTAGATACGCAGTATTTT. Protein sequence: CASSSPAGGTGVVDTQYF.